This TCR beta chain was identified in a study of patients and donors after allogeneic stem cell transplantation. Deletions cut 7 bases from V and 4 bases from J, with 8 bases between. The CDR3 is 12 amino acids. Germline V gene lookup returns CDR1 SGHTA and CDR2 FQGTGA. TCRdb processed the RT-PCR reads anew with MiXCR; each CDR3 protein has one entry. This table holds about 230,000 distinct CDR3 sequences, 13% to 15% found once. The sequence was collected from a human donor who was either an allogeneic HSCT recipient or a stem cell or donor lymphocyte infusion donor (not recorded which). It is not recorded whose cells these are; they may come from a transplant donor. What was sequenced was blood, either unsorted or a sorted T cell fraction (not recorded which). This rearrangement joins TRBV7-3 to TRBJ1-5; D gene ambiguous. The CDR3 spells CASKADNQPQHF. CDR3 nucleotides: TGTGCCAGCAAGGCGGATAATCAGCCCCAGCATTTT.